This TCR beta chain was identified during a study of human T cells and chemical hapten exposure. Study details: Chiefly women, the patients showed alopecia areata, totalis or universalis. General study points: Among expanded TCRs, significantly more large CDR3 similarity clusters formed than among controls. DPC sensitization did not alter TCRs above 1 in 1000 frequency.

One entry per CDR3 protein, called by TCRdb with MiXCR from the RACE reads. The sample holds 150,000 to 200,000 distinct CDR3 sequences, more than 25% seen once. Time point denoted: pre-sensitization, week 0. Treatment meaning: therapeutic diphenylcyclopropenone sensitization with weekly scalp DPC. This clonotype was counted a few times. The antigen is undetermined. CDR3 length equals 15 residues. The germline V gene has CDR1 MDHEN and CDR2 SYDVKM. Trimming removed 6 bases at V and 8 bases at J, with 19 bases between. This specimen was whole blood, taken in connection with sensitization to the hapten diphenylcyclopropenone (DPC). The TCR comes from a woman aged 25 to 39 with alopecia areata. Some clones in this sample may be carry-over from other donors' samples. The chain carries TRBV28 and TRBJ1-4; D unclear. Here the CDR3 reads CASRLQFTNEEKLFF. The CDR3 DNA reads TGTGCCAGCAGACTACAATTTACAAACGAGGAAAAACTGTTTTTT.